A selection of T cell receptor beta chains follows, all from one sample in a study of blood T cell repertoires in COVID-19. The method was immunoSEQ multiplex PCR; TCRdb's version includes in-frame clones alone and lacks a portion of them. This table holds 120,000 or so clones, 80% found once. Sequenced input: peripheral blood. These TCRs come from a man in his 70s with acute or convalescent COVID-19. CDR3s include the opening cysteine and the closing phenylalanine or tryptophan. A D gene is named only where the DNA matches it firmly. Where a row states a size, it is once, few, many or the class of an expanded clone; other rows omit it.

j_call d_call clone_size cdr3_length v_call cdr3_nt cdr3_aa
TRBJ2-3 NA few 12 TRBV6-5 TGTGCCAGCAAGAGTACCACAGATACGCAGTATTTT CASKSTTDTQYF
TRBJ1-5 NA NA 13 TRBV7-2 TGTGCCAGCAGCCCTACTAGTAATCAGCCCCAGCATTTT CASSPTSNQPQHF
TRBJ1-6 TRBD1 NA 16 TRBV5-4 TGTGCCAGCAGCTACACAGGGGGCGGCTATAATTCACCCCTCCACTTT CASSYTGGGYNSPLHF
TRBJ2-6 TRBD1 NA 19 TRBV24-1 TGTGCCACCAGTGAGCGAAGCACAGGGGCCAGCTCTGGGGCCAACGTCCTGACTTTC CATSERSTGASSGANVLTF
TRBJ1-5 NA NA 13 TRBV5-8 TGTGCCAGCAGCTCCTACCAGGGGATTCCCCAGCATTTT CASSSYQGIPQHF
TRBJ2-7 NA few 13 TRBV11-2 TGTGCCAGCAGCTTAGAACGGGGGTCCGAGCAGTACTTC CASSLERGSEQYF
TRBJ2-2 NA NA 13 TRBV7-3 TGTGCCAGCAGCTTAGGCCCCACCGGGGAGCTGTTTTTT CASSLGPTGELFF
TRBJ1-1 NA few 12 TRBV12-3/TRBV12-4 TGTGCCAGCAGTTTCGGGAACACTGAAGCTTTCTTT CASSFGNTEAFF
TRBJ1-1 NA NA 16 TRBV7-9 TGTGCCAGCAGCTTGGGAACCGGCGGGGTGAACACTGAAGCTTTCTTT CASSLGTGGVNTEAFF
TRBJ1-2 NA NA 15 TRBV19 TGTGCCAGTAGTCTTAACGAGGGTTTCGTCTATGGCTACACCTTC CASSLNEGFVYGYTF
TRBJ2-2 TRBD1 NA 18 TRBV12-5 TGTGCTAGTGGTTCGACCTCCCTCAGGGACAGGAGCACCGGGGAGCTGTTTTTT CASGSTSLRDRSTGELFF
TRBJ2-2 NA NA 16 TRBV18 TGTGCCAGCTCACCATTTACACAGAGAAACACCGGGGAGCTGTTTTTT CASSPFTQRNTGELFF
TRBJ1-5 TRBD1 NA 17 TRBV7-2 TGTGCCAGCAGCTTAGCGCTCTTGGGACAGGGTAGTCAGCCCCAGCATTTT CASSLALLGQGSQPQHF
TRBJ2-3 TRBD2 NA 15 TRBV5-1 TGCGCCAGCAGCTCGGGACTACTGGGCACAGATACGCAGTATTTT CASSSGLLGTDTQYF
TRBJ2-1 TRBD1 NA 15 TRBV9 TGTGCCAGCAGCCAAGACAGGGGACCATACAATGAGCAGTTCTTC CASSQDRGPYNEQFF
TRBJ1-1 NA NA 14 TRBV7-3 TGTGCCAGCAGCTTAACAGGCGGGGACACTGAAGCTTTCTTT CASSLTGGDTEAFF
TRBJ2-3 TRBD1 NA 15 TRBV5-1 TGCGCCAGCAGCTCGTTAAGGGGGCTGGGGGATACGCAGTATTTT CASSSLRGLGDTQYF
TRBJ1-1 TRBD1 NA 17 TRBV19 TGTGCCAGTAGTAAAGGACAGGGGATATGGAGGAACACTGAAGCTTTCTTT CASSKGQGIWRNTEAFF
TRBJ2-3 TRBD1 NA 15 TRBV5-1 TGCGCCAGCAGCCCCCGGGACAGGGGGCCAGATACGCAGTATTTT CASSPRDRGPDTQYF
TRBJ2-7 NA NA 16 TRBV28 TGTGCCAGCAGTTTATCTCTTTCGACACTCTCCTACGAGCAGTACTTC CASSLSLSTLSYEQYF
TRBJ1-3 NA NA 18 TRBV7-9 TGTGCCAGCAGCTCGCCCTCGGGTGTCCCCTCCTCTGGAAACACCATATATTTT CASSSPSGVPSSGNTIYF
TRBJ2-2 TRBD1 NA 14 TRBV3-1/TRBV3-2 TGTGCCAGCAGCCAACTACAGGGGGCCGGGGAGCTGTTTTTT CASSQLQGAGELFF
TRBJ1-3 TRBD1 NA 17 TRBV7-2 TGTGCCAGCAGCTCCACCGGGACAGGGGGCTCTGGAAACACCATATATTTT CASSSTGTGGSGNTIYF
TRBJ1-6 NA NA 16 TRBV11-2 TGTGCCAGCAGCCAGAGCAGGGGCTCCTATAATTCACCCCTCCACTTT CASSQSRGSYNSPLHF
TRBJ2-7 NA NA 14 TRBV6-5 TGTGCCAGCACTGTACGGAGGGATTCCTACGAGCAGTACTTC CASTVRRDSYEQYF
TRBJ2-6 TRBD1 NA 14 TRBV6-1 TGTGCCAGCAGTGAACAGGCACAGGGGTACGCCCTGACTTTC CASSEQAQGYALTF
TRBJ2-3 TRBD2 few 15 TRBV7-3 TGTGCCAGCAGCTTAACTAGCGGGGCCGGAGATACGCAGTATTTT CASSLTSGAGDTQYF
TRBJ2-1 TRBD2 NA 17 TRBV6-6 TGTGCCAGCAGTCCAACGACTAGCGGGGGGGCCTACAATGAGCAGTTCTTC CASSPTTSGGAYNEQFF
TRBJ2-1 NA NA 14 TRBV18 TGTGCCAGCTCACCACTAAGGAGGACTAATGAGCAGTTCTTC CASSPLRRTNEQFF
TRBJ2-7 NA NA 16 TRBV12-5 TGTGCTAGTGCTCACTCGACTGATTCCGTAAGCTACGAGCAGTACTTC CASAHSTDSVSYEQYF
TRBJ1-6 NA NA 15 TRBV2 TGTGCCAGCAGTGAACAGGCAGGCGATAATTCACCCCTCCACTTT CASSEQAGDNSPLHF
TRBJ2-5 NA few 15 TRBV2 TGTGCCAGCACGAAAGGGGCGGGGCGTGGAGAGACCCAGTACTTC CASTKGAGRGETQYF
TRBJ1-2 TRBD1 few 13 TRBV15 TGTGCCACCAGCAGTGGACAGGGAGAGGGCTACACCTTC CATSSGQGEGYTF
TRBJ1-5 NA once 17 TRBV6-1 TGTGCCAGCAGTGAATCGAGAGGCGGGGGAGCCAATCAGCCCCAGCATTTT CASSESRGGGANQPQHF
TRBJ1-6 NA NA 15 TRBV15 TGTGCCACCAGCAGAGGGGCAGAATATAATTCACCCCTCCACTTT CATSRGAEYNSPLHF
TRBJ1-5 NA few 14 TRBV2 TGTGCCAGCGGTTCGGGAGGGCCTTATCAGCCCCAGCATTTT CASGSGGPYQPQHF
TRBJ1-1 TRBD1 NA 15 TRBV6-1 TGTGCCAGCAGTGATGACAGGGGTTTGAACACTGAAGCTTTCTTT CASSDDRGLNTEAFF
TRBJ1-6 TRBD1 NA 20 TRBV9 TGTGCCAGCAGCGGGCAGGGGGGCTTACACTCCCCGGGGTATAATTCACCCCTCCACTTT CASSGQGGLHSPGYNSPLHF
TRBJ1-4 NA NA 14 TRBV7-9 TGTGCCAGCAGCCCCAGGGTTGGGAATGAAAAACTGTTTTTT CASSPRVGNEKLFF
TRBJ2-2 TRBD2 once 14 TRBV6-5 TGTGCCAGCACCACCACGGGGGGAGCCGGGGAGCTGTTTTTT CASTTTGGAGELFF
TRBJ2-3 NA NA 16 TRBV5-1 TGCGCCAGCAGCTTGGGGGGCCTTACGTCTAGAGATACGCAGTATTTT CASSLGGLTSRDTQYF
TRBJ1-5 NA NA 13 TRBV7-8 TGTGCCAGCAGCTTGTTCCTGGGCCAGCCCCAGCATTTT CASSLFLGQPQHF
TRBJ2-5 TRBD2 once 15 TRBV4-1 TGCGCCAGCAGCCTTCACGGGAAGGGAGGGGAGACCCAGTACTTC CASSLHGKGGETQYF
TRBJ2-3 TRBD2 once 20 TRBV4-1 TGCGCCAGCAGCCAAGACTTCCAGCGGGGACTAGCGGGGAACACAGATACGCAGTATTTT CASSQDFQRGLAGNTDTQYF